This TCR beta chain was sequenced for a study of shared clonotypes between healthy human individuals. Across the study: A couple of women and three men aged 18 to 49 made up the donors. Whole-study results and caveats: A handful of donors had approximately 4.6% of their naive CD4 clonotypes in common. Generally, naive subsets came out with larger estimated richness than memory subsets. Tissue TCR repertoires likely differ from these blood-only repertoires.

Naive-designated CD8 cells lacked CD45RO, were positively enriched for CCR7, and omitted terminally differentiated effector memory CD45RA+ cells. Only in-frame clones appear in the TCRdb table, and some are missing; sequencing was by immunoSEQ multiplex PCR. This sample carries fewer than 1 million clones, just over 95% of them seen once, and the ten largest clones take about 0.22%. Comment on this clone: Antigen: not known.

The sequencing sample was made of naive CD8+ T cells sorted from blood. This receptor was identified in a man between 25 and 39 years old in good health.

CDR3 in DNA: TGCGCCAGCAGCCAAGATCATCAGAGGGGAGACGAGTACTTC. Protein: CASSQDHQRGDEYF. J is TRBJ2-7 and V is TRBV4-3; D possibly matches TRBD1 or TRBD2 (5 bases each). The CDR3 has 14 amino acids. Germline V gene lookup returns CDR1 LGHNA and CDR2 YSLEER. Trimming took off 0 bases at V and 11 bases at J, with 17 bases between the two ends.